This TCR beta chain was obtained from a study of blood T cell repertoires in COVID-19. Study information: Material from acute and convalescent COVID-19 was sourced from the United States, Italy and Spain.

Between the trimmed V and J ends, which lost 0 bases and 0 bases, there was a span of 13 bases. The germline CDR1 and CDR2 sequences are SGHRS and YFSETQ. The CDR3 covers 16 residues. In the original workflow: Amplification with reference gene primers provided the estimates of nucleated cell counts. Profiled with immunoSEQ multiplex PCR; TCRdb holds only in-frame clones, not every one. Clone size and the V and J calls come from that table; the DNA yielded D and trimming. The sample holds some 220,000 clones, around 80% seen once. The sample consisted of peripheral blood. The V and J genes are TRBV5-1 and TRBJ2-7; possible D gene TRBD1, 5 bases. This receptor was obtained from a woman of 80 years or more with active or convalescent COVID-19. The chain's CDR3 is CASSLARGQSSYEQYF. CDR3 bases: TGCGCCAGCAGCTTGGCTAGGGGCCAGAGCTCCTACGAGCAGTACTTC.